This T cell receptor beta chain is from a study of cytomegalovirus exposure and HLA in healthy donors (dated by TCRdb to the late 2010s). Regarding the research as a whole: According to a later analysis, one platform produced both the roughly 130 validation repertoires and the 550 to 800 repertoires of the first cohort. The study was designed to test whether signatures of past pathogen exposure could be identified by cataloging public T cell receptors. To predict cytomegalovirus infection status, the study combined high-throughput TCR immunosequencing, statistical association of individual TCRs with disease status, and machine learning. In addition to the first cohort of roughly 700 subjects, a separate validation cohort of about 120 different subjects was used.

V and J are truncated by 1 base and 8 bases respectively, leaving an intervening sequence of 8 bases. Taken from the germline V gene (reference sequence), the CDR1 and CDR2 loops are SEHNR and FQNEAQ. There are 12 amino acids in the CDR3, from cysteine to phenylalanine inclusive. The DNA shown is the 36-base CDR3, in frame from base 1. Donors formed part of the validation cohort, which comprised over a hundred subjects and was distinct from the first cohort of 666 subjects. Study-level results and caveats: The authors suggested that the approach could potentially be generalized to other disease states and immunological phenotypes. While some public TCRs were present in many individuals, most TCR sequences turned up only very rarely across donors. Subsequent analysis determined that TCRs grouped into clusters in the first cohort also showed a tendency toward co-occurrence across the roughly 110 validation repertoires, and about 93% of cluster scores exceeded 0. The classifier was reported to diagnose cytomegalovirus status with high specificity and sensitivity in both the original and validation cohorts. The study gave a list of under 200 TCR beta chains associated with cytomegalovirus. All 120 or so repertoires were used to score co-occurrence in the validation cohort in a later analysis, because that analysis had no HLA typing for the cohort. Three of the identified cytomegalovirus-associated TCR beta chains were confirmed in vitro to be specific for cytomegalovirus antigens.

This clone occurred a few times. This clone's antigen is unknown. Base qualities are not at hand, and no much larger clone is one base apart. The method was the immunoSEQ multiplex PCR assay. In the original analysis: A statistical classification framework was built for diagnosing cytomegalovirus status from the catalog of TCR beta chain sequences. The table comes from immuneACCESS by way of TCRdb, which keeps in-frame sequences with V and J called. Part of the clones is missing from these tables; in studies checked, under half for an unresolved V gene and the rest for unknown reasons. From that table come the V and J calls and clone size; the DNA was used to work out D and trimming. In all, the sample holds roughly 330,000 clones, and approximately 90% of those were seen once. Approximately 1.2% of the sample rests with the top ten.

The rearranged segments are TRBV7-9 and TRBJ1-2, with no confident D gene call. The clonotype originates from a woman aged 30 to 39 in good health and CMV-seropositive. The specimen was PBMCs. The nucleotide sequence is given as TGTGCCAGCAGCTTAGAGGTTCCGGGCTACACCTTC. It translates as CASSLEVPGYTF.